The 3 T cell receptor beta chains below were found in one sample sequenced in a study of OX40 agonist ivuxolimab in advanced cancers. Using immunoSEQ multiplex PCR, the repertoire was profiled, and TCRdb retains in-frame clones only, with some absent. This sample has around 74,000 clones, with over 75% found just once. The sequencing used CD4+ or CD8+ T cells sorted from blood, collected in a trial of the OX40 agonist ivuxolimab. The receptor source for this set is an adult with an advanced solid tumor such as melanoma, head and neck, liver or kidney cancer.

The count of this clone is one. CDR3 in amino acids: CASSSPNWGETQYF. CDR3 bases: TGTGCCAGCAGCTCCCCCAACTGGGGGGAGACCCAGTACTTC. This chain joins TRBV11-2 and TRBJ2-5; D could derive from TRBD1 or TRBD2 (5 bases each). Trimming took off 4 bases at V and 5 bases at J, with 14 bases between the two ends. The CDR3 consists of 14 residues. Germline V CDR1 and CDR2: SGHAT, FQNNGV.

CDR3 nucleotides: TGTGCCAGCAGCTCCCAGGCCCATGACACTGAAGCTTTCTTT. Translated: CASSSQAHDTEAFF. The rearrangement uses TRBV5-4 and TRBJ1-1; D is ambiguous. Germline CDR1 SGHNT, CDR2 YYREEE (reference sequence). Trimming shortened V by 3 bases and J by 3 bases, and 12 bases separated the two germline ends. CDR3 length: 14 residues.

V gene TRBV18 combines with J gene TRBJ1-6; the match to TRBD1 covers 9 bases. The CDR3 loop spans 16 amino acids. Germline CDR1 and CDR2: KGHSH and LQKENI. V shed 2 bases and J 4 bases; nucleotides not matched to a gene: 3. The CDR3 DNA sequence: TGTGCCAGCTCACCAACGGGGACAGGGTATAATTCACCCCTCCACTTT. This translates into CASSPTGTGYNSPLHF.